This T cell receptor beta chain stems from a study of cytomegalovirus exposure and HLA in healthy donors. Study at large: There were under 130 million unique TCR beta sequences, drawn from approximately 190 million T cells, in an earlier analysis.

General observations from the study: Cytomegalovirus association was listed for about 160 TCR beta chains. Roughly uniform sequencing depth across donors was assumed, possibly incorrectly.

Everyone who donated was a healthy bone marrow donor. Comments on this clone: Antigen: not known.

The study ran its PCR with 60 Vbeta and 13 Jbeta primers. Clones were read by immunoSEQ multiplex PCR, and TCRdb kept only the in-frame ones, dropping some. The sample consists of approximately 87,000 clones, about 76% of them appearing once. The germline V and J ends were trimmed by 4 bases and 1 base, with 7 bases remaining between them. The CDR3 has 13 residues. The germline V gene has CDR1 SNHLY and CDR2 FYNNEI. The receptor comes from a woman in her seventies in good health and CMV-seropositive. The chain has TRBV2 and TRBJ1-1; D unclear. Sequenced: PBMCs. CDR3 region: CASSARGNTEAFF. Here the CDR3 DNA reads TGTGCCAGCAGTGCCCGGGGGAACACTGAAGCTTTCTTT.